Here is one T cell receptor beta chain with its context. Its antigen remains undetermined. No base quality information exists; no much larger clone differs at one position. The data stem from a study of CD8 T cells in ankylosing spondylitis (dated by TCRdb to about 2017). Regarding the research as a whole: The study set out to find disease-linked TCR variants by profiling T cell receptor beta repertoires in ankylosing spondylitis patients and healthy donors. The full study cohort was made up of about 25 ankylosing spondylitis patients and fewer than 120 healthy donors. Peripheral blood was sampled, and synovial fluid was also collected from ankylosing spondylitis patients. Paper-wide results and their limitations: The disease-linked clones were reported to be significantly enriched in matched synovial fluid samples from ankylosing spondylitis patients. Blood from ankylosing spondylitis patients appeared to be characterized by a TCR beta motif made up of several highly homologous amino acid variants. A CD8+ phenotype was shown by the disease-linked clones, which were found at relatively low frequencies in peripheral blood. Some of the motif variants had been reported before in the synovial fluid and blood of reactive arthritis patients, a finding that suggests common disease-initiation mechanisms.

Instrument used: Illumina HiSeq 2500. Quantitative 5'-RACE with molecular barcodes was used to prepare TCR beta libraries. In the paper's pipeline: To identify disease-linked TCR variants, a new computational method was used, one built on a probabilistic model of VDJ rearrangement. Starting from the raw public reads, TCRdb applied fastp trimming at Q25, assembled clones with MiXCR and retained in-frame beta chains. CDR3 protein duplicates are merged, each entry listing the most common genes and DNA. The V and J calls come from TCRdb's annotation, not from the publication. The table for this sample lists some 840,000 distinct CDR3 sequences; roughly 10% of them were counted only once. The ten largest clones add up to 0.51% of the sample. From a lookup of the germline V gene (reference sequence), CDR1 and CDR2 are DFQATT and SNEGSKA. Taken from cysteine to phenylalanine, the CDR3 has 15 residues. The CDR3 DNA has 45 bases and is translated from base 1. The junction carries 11 bases between V and J, which are trimmed by 1 base and 2 bases respectively.

The V and J genes are TRBV20-1 and TRBJ2-2; a weak D assignment points to TRBD2 (5 bases agree). Sequences were obtained from blood, either unsorted or a sorted T cell fraction (not recorded which). The receptor comes from a male donor with ankylosing spondylitis. This receptor has the CDR3 CSARVGSGNTGELFF. The base sequence is TGCAGTGCTAGAGTCGGAAGCGGAAACACCGGGGAGCTGTTTTTT.